What follows are 18 T cell receptor beta chains derived from one specimen sequenced in a study of OX40 agonist ivuxolimab in advanced cancers. Using immunoSEQ multiplex PCR, the repertoire was profiled, and TCRdb retains in-frame clones only, with some absent. This table holds around 29,000 clones, about 76% found once. Sequencing was performed on CD4+ or CD8+ T cells sorted from blood, taken in a trial of the OX40 agonist ivuxolimab. The receptors derive from an adult with an advanced solid tumor such as melanoma, head and neck, liver or kidney cancer.

This clone was counted between two and nine times. This chain joins TRBV5-1 and TRBJ2-7; 10 nucleotides agree with TRBD1. Losses at the gene ends were 3 bases for V and 5 bases for J; bases not matched to a gene: 11. The CDR3 has 16 amino acids. The V gene's germline CDR1 is SGHRS and CDR2 YFSETQ. In nucleotides, the CDR3 is TGCGCCAGCAGCTGGACAGGGGGTACCTTGAACGACGAGCAGTACTTC. It is translated as CASSWTGGTLNDEQYF. Based on the CDR3 plus reference TRBV5-1 and TRBJ2-7, the full variable domain is KAGVTQTPRYLIKTRGQQVTLSCSPISGHRSVSWYQQTPGQGLQFLFEYFSETQRNKGNFPGRFSGRQFSNSRSEMNVSTLELGDSALYLCASSWTGGTLNDEQYFGPGTRLTVT.

The genes are TRBV6-5 and TRBJ1-3; TRBD1 is a possible D gene (5 bases). The V gene lost 0 bases and the J gene lost 0 bases, with 9 bases spanning the gap. The CDR3 is 16 residues long. CDR1 is MNHEY, CDR2 SVGAGI, per germline. CDR3 amino acids: CASSYSGRASGNTIYF. CDR3 nucleotides: TGTGCCAGCAGTTACTCCGGCAGGGCCTCTGGAAACACCATATATTTT.

The chain couples TRBV5-6 to TRBJ2-7, with D perhaps TRBD1 (5 bases). V lost 5 bases, J lost 4 bases, and 13 bases lay in between. The germline gives CDR1 SGHDT, CDR2 YYEEEE. The CDR3 covers 13 residues. CDR3 nucleotides: TGTGCCAGCAGTATCATGACAGAATACGAGCAGTACTTC. Its protein is CASSIMTEYEQYF.

The chain combines TRBV4-1 with TRBJ2-5; 11 bases match TRBD2. Germline CDR1 reads MGHRA; CDR2 reads YSYEKL. This CDR3 spans 14 amino acids. V lost 4 bases and J lost 5; bases outside the gene matches: 3. The CDR3 DNA is TGCGCCAGCAGCCCGACTAGCGGGGAGGAGACCCAGTACTTC. This sequence encodes CASSPTSGEETQYF.

V gene TRBV28 combines with J gene TRBJ1-5; D gene uncertain. The CDR3 is made up of 15 amino acids. Trimming cost V 6 bases and J 0 bases, with 12 bases left between them. Germline V lookup: CDR1 MDHEN, CDR2 SYDVKM. For the CDR3, the DNA is TGTGCCAGCAGGGCTACAGTTTATAGCAATCAGCCCCAGCATTTT. Translation: CASRATVYSNQPQHF.

This rearrangement joins TRBV5-6 to TRBJ2-1, with TRBD2 matching over 8 bases. The germline V gene encodes CDR1 SGHDT and CDR2 YYEEEE. The CDR3 totals 17 residues. The V and J ends lost 0 bases and 4 bases, in that order; junction bases with no gene match: 9. Here the CDR3 reads CASSLASGLVGYNEQFF. The CDR3 nucleotides read TGTGCCAGCAGCTTGGCCTCGGGACTAGTCGGTTACAATGAGCAGTTCTTC.

The V call is TRBV25-1, the J call TRBJ2-5; possible D gene TRBD2, 7 bases. The CDR3 spans 14 residues. Germline V lookup: CDR1 MGHDK, CDR2 SYGVNS. V gave up 2 bases and J gave up 4 bases, with 11 bases separating them. The CDR3 loop reads CASSEHREGETQYF. In nucleotides, the CDR3 is TGTGCCAGCAGTGAACACAGGGAGGGAGAGACCCAGTACTTC.

J is TRBJ2-7 and V is TRBV11-2, with D unresolved. CDR3 length: 11 residues. Germline CDR1 and CDR2: SGHAT and FQNNGV. Trimming removed 4 bases from V and 0 bases from J, with 1 base in between. CDR3 loop: CASSSSYEQYF. The CDR3 DNA sequence: TGTGCCAGCAGCTCCTCCTACGAGCAGTACTTC. The full variable domain, in which reference TRBV11-2 and TRBJ2-7 provide the parts outside the CDR3, is EAGVAQSPRYKIIEKRQSVAFWCNPISGHATLYWYQQILGQGPKLLIQFQNNGVVDDSQLPKDRFSAERLKGVDSTLKIQPAKLEDSAVYLCASSSSYEQYFGPGTRLTVT.

The J gene is TRBJ2-3, the V gene TRBV25-1, with a weak D call TRBD1 (5 bases). V was pared by 1 base and J by 0 bases, with 14 bases between. The CDR3 is 17 amino acids. The germline V gene has CDR1 MGHDK and CDR2 SYGVNS. CDR3 nucleotides: TGTGCCAGCAGTGAATTGGACACTTACACTAGCACAGATACGCAGTATTTT. Its protein product is CASSELDTYTSTDTQYF.

The rearrangement links TRBV4-2 to TRBJ1-6, with D hard to call. Germline loops: CDR1 LGHNA, CDR2 YNFKEQ. This CDR3 spans 14 amino acids. V lost 9 bases and J lost 3, with 12 bases in between. The DNA for the CDR3 is TGTGCCAGTTCTGGAGTTGTCTATAATTCACCCCTCCACTTT. It yields the protein CASSGVVYNSPLHF.

The rearrangement joins TRBV7-9 to TRBJ1-4, with D unclear. This CDR3 region has 14 residues. Germline V gene lookup returns CDR1 SEHNR and CDR2 FQNEAQ (reference sequence). V was clipped by 1 base and J by 3 bases, with 6 bases between them. CDR3 nucleotide sequence: TGTGCCAGCAGCTTAGAGGGATCTAATGAAAAACTGTTTTTT. Protein: CASSLEGSNEKLFF.

The chain has TRBV29-1 and TRBJ2-1, with 15 bases lining up with TRBD2. Germline loops: CDR1 SQVTM, CDR2 ANQGSEA. The J segment lost 1 base and the V segment lost 5 bases, leaving 18 bases of the junction unmatched. This CDR3 contains 21 residues. In DNA form, the CDR3 reads TGCAGCGTTCCGTTCCCGGGGACTAGCGGGAGGAATACCCGGTCCTACAATGAGCAGTTCTTC. Its protein is CSVPFPGTSGRNTRSYNEQFF.

The rearrangement uses TRBV2 and TRBJ1-5; 9 bases are a match to TRBD1. V gave up 8 bases and J gave up 4 bases; unmatched junction bases: 6. Germline-derived CDR1 and CDR2 are SNHLY and FYNNEI. The CDR3 contains 14 residues. The CDR3 reads CASCPGQGNQPQHF. Here the CDR3 DNA reads TGTGCCAGCTGCCCGGGACAGGGTAATCAGCCCCAGCATTTT.

The chain has TRBV19 and TRBJ1-2, with unresolved D. The CDR3 is 12 amino acids. V was trimmed by 3 bases and J by 4 bases, leaving 6 bases between them. In germline, CDR1 is LNHDA, CDR2 SQIVND (reference sequence). The CDR3 sequence: CASSMGTYGYTF. Written as DNA, the CDR3 is TGTGCCAGTAGTATGGGAACCTATGGCTACACCTTC.

This chain joins TRBV7-6 and TRBJ1-1; D unclear. CDR3 length: 13 residues. Germline V gives CDR1 SGHVS, CDR2 FNYEAQ. Trimming stripped 5 bases from V and 4 bases from J, with 11 bases between. The CDR3 DNA follows: TGTGCCAGCAGCCCCGGTCCAGTCACTGAAGCTTTCTTT. Its translation is CASSPGPVTEAFF.

This chain connects TRBV9 to TRBJ2-7; the D is unclear. Trimming cost V 0 bases and J 0 bases, with 7 bases left between them. Germline V gene lookup returns CDR1 SGDLS and CDR2 YYNGEE. The CDR3 runs to 14 residues. CDR3: CASSVGWSSYEQYF. In DNA form, the CDR3 reads TGTGCCAGCAGCGTAGGCTGGAGCTCCTACGAGCAGTACTTC.

This chain joins TRBV7-3 and TRBJ2-3; D not resolved. V lost 2 bases to trimming and J lost 4 bases, with 7 bases between them. Germline assignment: CDR1 SGHTA and CDR2 FQGTGA. The CDR3 has 13 residues. The chain's CDR3 is CASSLVGPDTQYF. The CDR3 bases are TGTGCCAGCAGCTTAGTAGGCCCAGATACGCAGTATTTT.

The chain combines TRBV7-9 with TRBJ1-5; D gene ambiguous. The CDR3 is 13 residues long. Germline assignment: CDR1 SEHNR and CDR2 FQNEAQ (reference sequence). V gave up 2 bases and J gave up 4 bases, with 6 bases separating them. The CDR3 DNA reads as TGTGCCAGCAGCTTAAATTCAAATCAGCCCCAGCATTTT. Its protein product is CASSLNSNQPQHF.